Listed here are 7 T cell receptor beta chains from one sample, sequenced in a study of cytomegalovirus exposure and HLA in healthy donors. Vbeta (60) and Jbeta (13) primers were used in the PCR. Generated by immunoSEQ multiplex PCR, the TCRdb table keeps only in-frame clones and is missing some. The sample consists of 130,000 to 150,000 clones, nearly 80% of them appearing once. Sequencing input: PBMCs. The receptors were sampled from a male donor in good health and CMV-seronegative.

The chain joins TRBV19 to TRBJ1-5, with TRBD1 identical over 10 bases. Germline values: CDR1 LNHDA, CDR2 SQIVND (reference sequence). Losses at the gene ends were 6 bases for V and 6 bases for J; bases not matched to a gene: 5. This CDR3 is 14 amino acids long. The CDR3 region is CASSRGQGIQPQHF. The CDR3 nucleotides are TGTGCCAGTAGCCGGGGACAGGGGATTCAGCCCCAGCATTTT.

Turning to this clone: Other nucleotide sequences from this sample produce the same CDR3. The rearrangement links TRBV19 to TRBJ2-7, with D possibly matching TRBD2 (5 bases). Germline CDR1 LNHDA, CDR2 SQIVND (reference sequence). Trimming cost V 1 base and J 5 bases, with 12 bases left between them. The CDR3 loop spans 14 amino acids. The CDR3 DNA follows: TGTGCCAGTAGTATAGTGGCGGGCGCGGACGAGCAGTACTTC. It encodes CASSIVAGADEQYF.

The rearrangement links TRBV7-9 to TRBJ2-2; 7 bases line up with TRBD2. The trim removed 5 bases at V and 7 bases at J, leaving 7 bases unmatched. Per germline, CDR1 SEHNR and CDR2 FQNEAQ (reference sequence). CDR3 length: 14 residues. The CDR3 region has the DNA TGTGCCAGCAGCCGTGGACTAGTTGGCGGGGAGCTGTTTTTT. It translates to CASSRGLVGGELFF. The full variable domain, with the rest looked up from reference TRBV7-9 and TRBJ2-2, is DTGVSQNPRHKITKRGQNVTFRCDPISEHNRLYWYRQTLGQGPEFLTYFQNEAQLEKSRLLSDRFSAERPKGSFSTLEIQRTEQGDSAMYLCASSRGLVGGELFFGEGSRLTVL.

This clone was observed once. V usage is TRBV19 and J usage is TRBJ1-6, with D tentatively TRBD1 (6 bases). The CDR3 extends over 16 amino acids. Germline CDR1 and CDR2: LNHDA and SQIVND (reference sequence). Trimming left V 9 bases short and J 10 bases short, with 25 bases between. The CDR3 bases are TGTGCCAGGAACTTTCACAGGGACGGGCAAGGGTCACCCCTCCACTTT. Translated, it gives CARNFHRDGQGSPLHF.

The chain carries TRBV30 and TRBJ1-3, with a tentative D call TRBD1 (6 bases). CDR3 length equals 14 residues. Between the trimmed V and J ends, which lost 1 base and 0 bases, there was a span of 7 bases. The germline V gene has CDR1 GTSNPN and CDR2 SVGIG (reference sequence). In DNA, the CDR3 is TGTGCCTGGAGTGCGACAGGCTCTGGAAACACCATATATTTT. It specifies CAWSATGSGNTIYF.

V and J are TRBV27 and TRBJ2-1, with D possibly being TRBD2 (7 bases). This CDR3 has 19 residues. The V gene's germline CDR1 is MNHEY and CDR2 SMNVEV (reference sequence). V gave up 5 bases and J gave up 6 bases, with 29 bases separating them. CDR3 residues: CASSPQQGRAWTSSNEQFF. CDR3 DNA sequence: TGTGCCAGCAGTCCCCAACAGGGCCGAGCTTGGACTAGTAGCAATGAGCAGTTCTTC.

This chain joins TRBV5-4 and TRBJ2-6, with 8 bases identical to TRBD2. V shed 0 bases and J 0 bases; nucleotides not matched to a gene: 2. In germline, CDR1 is SGHNT, CDR2 YYREEE (reference sequence). The CDR3 runs to 17 residues. Here the CDR3 DNA reads TGTGCCAGCAGCTTGGGAGCGGGAGCCTCTGGGGCCAACGTCCTGACTTTC. This gives the protein CASSLGAGASGANVLTF.